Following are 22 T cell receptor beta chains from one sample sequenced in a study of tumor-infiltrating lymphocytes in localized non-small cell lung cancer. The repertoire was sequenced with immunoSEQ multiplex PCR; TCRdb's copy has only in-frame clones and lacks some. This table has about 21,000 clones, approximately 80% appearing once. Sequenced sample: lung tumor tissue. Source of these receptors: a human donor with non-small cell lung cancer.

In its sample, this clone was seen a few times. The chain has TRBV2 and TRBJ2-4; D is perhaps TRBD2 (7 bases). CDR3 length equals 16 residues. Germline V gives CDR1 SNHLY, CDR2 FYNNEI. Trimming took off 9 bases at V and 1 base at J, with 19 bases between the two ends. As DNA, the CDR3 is TGTGCCAGTTTGTATCGCGGGGGCTGGGCCAAAAACATTCAGTACTTC. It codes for CASLYRGGWAKNIQYF.

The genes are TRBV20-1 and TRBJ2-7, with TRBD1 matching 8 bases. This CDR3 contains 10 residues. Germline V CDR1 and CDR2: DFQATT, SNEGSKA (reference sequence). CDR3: CRTGAYEQYF. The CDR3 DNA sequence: TGCAGGACAGGGGCCTACGAGCAGTACTTC.

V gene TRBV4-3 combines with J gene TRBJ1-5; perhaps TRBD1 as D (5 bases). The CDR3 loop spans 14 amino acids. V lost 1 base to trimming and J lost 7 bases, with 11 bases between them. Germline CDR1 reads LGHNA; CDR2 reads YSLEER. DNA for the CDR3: TGCGCCAGCAGCCAAGTTAAGGGGTGGCAGCCCCAGCATTTT. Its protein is CASSQVKGWQPQHF.

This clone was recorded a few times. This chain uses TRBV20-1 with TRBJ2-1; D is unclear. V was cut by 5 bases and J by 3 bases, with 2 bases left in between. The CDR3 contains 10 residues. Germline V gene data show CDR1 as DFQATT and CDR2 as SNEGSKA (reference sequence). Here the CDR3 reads CSAHYNEQFF. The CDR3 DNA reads TGCAGTGCTCACTACAATGAGCAGTTCTTC.

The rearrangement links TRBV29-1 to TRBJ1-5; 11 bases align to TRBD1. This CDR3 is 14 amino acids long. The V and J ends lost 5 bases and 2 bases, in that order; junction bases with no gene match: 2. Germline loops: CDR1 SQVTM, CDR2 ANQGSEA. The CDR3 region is CSVRTGGRNQPQHF. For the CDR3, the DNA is TGCAGCGTTAGGACAGGGGGCCGCAATCAGCCCCAGCATTTT.

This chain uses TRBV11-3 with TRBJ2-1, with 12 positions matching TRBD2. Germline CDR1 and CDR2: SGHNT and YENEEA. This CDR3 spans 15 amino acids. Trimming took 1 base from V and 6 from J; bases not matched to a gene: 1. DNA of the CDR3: TGTGCCAGCAGCTTAGGGACTAGCGGGATCAATGAGCAGTTCTTC. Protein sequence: CASSLGTSGINEQFF.

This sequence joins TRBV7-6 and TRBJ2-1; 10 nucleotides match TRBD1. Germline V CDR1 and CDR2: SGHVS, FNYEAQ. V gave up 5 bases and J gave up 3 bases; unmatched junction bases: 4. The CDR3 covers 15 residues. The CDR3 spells CASSPDRGLYNEQFF. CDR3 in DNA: TGTGCCAGCAGCCCCGACAGGGGGCTCTACAATGAGCAGTTCTTC.

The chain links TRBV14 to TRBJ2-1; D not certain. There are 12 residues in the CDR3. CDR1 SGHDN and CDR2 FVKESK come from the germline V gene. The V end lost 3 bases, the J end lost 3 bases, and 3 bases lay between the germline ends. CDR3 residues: CASSQGYNEQFF. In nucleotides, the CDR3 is TGTGCCAGCAGCCAGGGCTACAATGAGCAGTTCTTC.

The CDR3 reads CAISALGYEQYF. The CDR3 bases are TGTGCCATCAGTGCCCTAGGATACGAGCAGTACTTC. This rearrangement joins TRBV10-3 to TRBJ2-7; D not certain. The CDR3 has 12 amino acids. Trimming cost V 4 bases and J 4 bases, with 8 bases left between them. Germline CDR1 ENHRY, CDR2 SYGVKD.

CDR3 DNA: TGCGCCAGCAGCTTCGGTGGGGACACCGGGGAGCTGTTTTTT. Translation: CASSFGGDTGELFF. This rearrangement joins TRBV5-1 to TRBJ2-2, with unresolved D. Trimming removed 2 bases at V and 3 bases at J, with 8 bases between. Per germline, CDR1 SGHRS and CDR2 YFSETQ. The CDR3 loop spans 14 amino acids.

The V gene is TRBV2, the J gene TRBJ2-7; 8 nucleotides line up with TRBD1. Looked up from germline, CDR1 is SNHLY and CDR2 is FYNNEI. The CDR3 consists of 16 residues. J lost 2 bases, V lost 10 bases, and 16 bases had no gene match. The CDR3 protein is CATTPGRDRFTYEQYF. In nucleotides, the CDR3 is TGTGCCACTACCCCAGGCAGGGACAGGTTTACCTACGAGCAGTACTTC.

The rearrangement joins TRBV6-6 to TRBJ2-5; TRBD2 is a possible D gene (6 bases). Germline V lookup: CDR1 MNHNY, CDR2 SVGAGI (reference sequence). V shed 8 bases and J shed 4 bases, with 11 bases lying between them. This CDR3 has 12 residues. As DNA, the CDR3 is TGTGCCAGCTCTATCGGGGGAGAGACCCAGTACTTC. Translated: CASSIGGETQYF.

DNA for the CDR3: TGCAGTCTCCCAGCCCCCGATGGCTACACCTTC. Translated, it gives CSLPAPDGYTF. V and J are TRBV20-1 and TRBJ1-2; the D is unclear. The length of the CDR3 is 11 residues. Germline V lookup: CDR1 DFQATT, CDR2 SNEGSKA (reference sequence). V lost 8 bases and J lost 6, with 13 bases in between.

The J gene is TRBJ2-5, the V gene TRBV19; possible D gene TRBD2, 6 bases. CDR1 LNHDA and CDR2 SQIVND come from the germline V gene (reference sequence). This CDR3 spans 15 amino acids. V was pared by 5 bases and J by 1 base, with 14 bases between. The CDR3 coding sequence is TGTGCCAGTAGTCCTAACGGGGGAGCCCAAGAGACCCAGTACTTC. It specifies CASSPNGGAQETQYF.

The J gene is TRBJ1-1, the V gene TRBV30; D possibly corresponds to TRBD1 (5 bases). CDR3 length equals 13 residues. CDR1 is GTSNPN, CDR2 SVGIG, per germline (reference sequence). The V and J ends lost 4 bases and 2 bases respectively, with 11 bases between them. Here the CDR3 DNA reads TGTGCCTGGATGGAGACAGCAAACACTGAAGCTTTCTTT. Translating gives CAWMETANTEAFF.

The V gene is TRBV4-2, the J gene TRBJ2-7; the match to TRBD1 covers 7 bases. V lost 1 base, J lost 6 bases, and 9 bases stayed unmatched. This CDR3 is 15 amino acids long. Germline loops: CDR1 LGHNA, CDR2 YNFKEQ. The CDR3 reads CASSQGVWDSAEQYF. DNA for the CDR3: TGTGCCAGCAGCCAAGGGGTATGGGACAGCGCCGAGCAGTACTTC.

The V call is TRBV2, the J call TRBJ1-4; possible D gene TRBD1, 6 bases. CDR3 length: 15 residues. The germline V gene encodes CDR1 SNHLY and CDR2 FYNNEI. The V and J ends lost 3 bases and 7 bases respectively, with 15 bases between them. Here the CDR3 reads CASSDPGQGGEKLFF. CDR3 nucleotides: TGTGCCAGCAGTGACCCCGGACAAGGGGGTGAAAAACTGTTTTTT. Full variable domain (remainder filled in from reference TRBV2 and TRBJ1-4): EPEVTQTPSHQVTQMGQEVILRCVPISNHLYFYWYRQILGQKVEFLVSFYNNEISEKSEIFDDQFSVERPDGSNFTLKIRSTKLEDSAMYFCASSDPGQGGEKLFFGSGTQLSVL.

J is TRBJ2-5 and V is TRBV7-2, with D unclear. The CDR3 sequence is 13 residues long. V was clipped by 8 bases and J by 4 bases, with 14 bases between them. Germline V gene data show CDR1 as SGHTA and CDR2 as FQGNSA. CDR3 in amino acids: CASVLSVTETQYF. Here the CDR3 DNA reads TGTGCCAGCGTCTTGTCAGTAACAGAGACCCAGTACTTC.

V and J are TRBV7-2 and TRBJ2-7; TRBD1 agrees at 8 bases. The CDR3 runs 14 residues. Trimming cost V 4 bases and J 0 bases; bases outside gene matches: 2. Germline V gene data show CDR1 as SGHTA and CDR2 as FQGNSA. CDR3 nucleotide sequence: TGTGCCAGCAGCTCCGGGACAGGCTCCTACGAGCAGTACTTC. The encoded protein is CASSSGTGSYEQYF.

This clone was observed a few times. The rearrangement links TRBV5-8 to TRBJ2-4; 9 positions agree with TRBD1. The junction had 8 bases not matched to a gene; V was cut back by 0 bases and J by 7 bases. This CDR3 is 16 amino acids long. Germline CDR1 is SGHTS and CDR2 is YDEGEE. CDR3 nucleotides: TGTGCCAGCAGCTTGGTAGGGGACAGGGCGGACAACATTCAGTACTTC. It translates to CASSLVGDRADNIQYF.

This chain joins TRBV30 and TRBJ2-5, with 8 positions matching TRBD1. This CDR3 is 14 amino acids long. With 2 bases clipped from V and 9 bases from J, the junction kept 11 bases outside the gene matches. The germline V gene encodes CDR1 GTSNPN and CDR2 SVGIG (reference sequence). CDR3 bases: TGTGCCTGGAGTCGGTGGACAGGGATACGGGCCCAGTACTTC. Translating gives CAWSRWTGIRAQYF.

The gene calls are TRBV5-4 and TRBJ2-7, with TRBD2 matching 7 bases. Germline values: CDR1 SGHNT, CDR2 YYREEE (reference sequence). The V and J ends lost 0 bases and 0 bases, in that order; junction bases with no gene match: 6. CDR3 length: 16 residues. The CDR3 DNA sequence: TGTGCCAGCAGCTTGGGGCCTAGCGGTGGCTCCTACGAGCAGTACTTC. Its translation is CASSLGPSGGSYEQYF.